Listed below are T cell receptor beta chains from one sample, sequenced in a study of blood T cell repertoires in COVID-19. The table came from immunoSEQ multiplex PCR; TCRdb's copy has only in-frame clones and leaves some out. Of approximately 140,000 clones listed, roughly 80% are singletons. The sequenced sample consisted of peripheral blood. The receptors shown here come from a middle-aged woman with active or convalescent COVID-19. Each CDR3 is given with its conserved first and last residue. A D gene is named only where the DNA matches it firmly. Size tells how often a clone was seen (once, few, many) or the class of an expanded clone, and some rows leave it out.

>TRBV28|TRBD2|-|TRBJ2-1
CASSLSGRAIYNEQFF
TGTGCCAGCAGCCTTAGCGGGAGGGCCATCTACAATGAGCAGTTCTTC
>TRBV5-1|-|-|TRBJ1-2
CASSLDSQGYGYTF
TGCGCCAGCAGCCTGGACAGCCAGGGCTATGGCTACACCTTC
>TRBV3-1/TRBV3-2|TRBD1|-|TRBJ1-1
CASSQVGHRGQAAFF
TGTGCCAGCAGCCAAGTGGGCCACAGGGGGCAGGCAGCTTTCTTT
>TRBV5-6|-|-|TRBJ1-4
CASSLGRQGINEKLFF
TGTGCCAGCAGCTTGGGTCGGCAGGGGATTAATGAAAAACTGTTTTTT
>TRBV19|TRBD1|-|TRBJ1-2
CASTTGGKGYTF
TGTGCCTCCACGACAGGGGGCAAGGGCTACACCTTC
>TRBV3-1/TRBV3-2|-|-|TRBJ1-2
CASSQDAINYGYTF
TGTGCCAGCAGCCAAGATGCGATTAACTATGGCTACACCTTC
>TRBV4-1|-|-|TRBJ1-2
CASSQDSTTYYGYTF
TGCGCCAGCAGCCAAGATTCAACAACATATTATGGCTACACCTTC
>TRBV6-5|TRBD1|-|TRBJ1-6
CASSYDRGKLPLHF
TGTGCCAGCAGTTACGACAGGGGGAAGCTGCCCCTCCACTTT
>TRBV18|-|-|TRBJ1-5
CASSPAVNSNQPQHF
TGTGCCAGCTCACCAGCAGTAAATAGCAATCAGCCCCAGCATTTT
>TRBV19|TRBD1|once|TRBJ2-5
CASSPITGTGIGETQYF
TGTGCCAGTAGCCCGATTACTGGGACAGGGATTGGAGAGACCCAGTACTTC
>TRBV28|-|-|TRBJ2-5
CASSLVGGQETQYF
TGTGCCAGCAGTCTGGTCGGGGGACAAGAGACCCAGTACTTC
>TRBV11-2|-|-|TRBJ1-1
CASSPRRGTAEAFF
TGTGCCAGCAGCCCCCGCCGGGGGACCGCTGAAGCTTTCTTT
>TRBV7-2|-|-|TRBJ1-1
CASSLGSLNTEAFF
TGTGCCAGCAGCTTAGGGAGCTTGAACACTGAAGCTTTCTTT
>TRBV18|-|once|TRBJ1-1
CASSPEGNTEAFF
TGTGCCAGCTCACCCGAGGGGAACACTGAAGCTTTCTTT
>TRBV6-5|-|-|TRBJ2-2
CASQEQGSTGELFF
TGTGCCAGCCAGGAGCAAGGGAGCACCGGGGAGCTGTTTTTT
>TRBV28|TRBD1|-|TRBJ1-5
CASLGQGAWSNQPQHF
TGTGCCAGCCTTGGACAGGGGGCTTGGAGCAATCAGCCCCAGCATTTT
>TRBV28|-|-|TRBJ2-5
CASSLSSTFQETQYF
TGTGCCAGCAGTTTATCTAGCACCTTTCAAGAGACCCAGTACTTC
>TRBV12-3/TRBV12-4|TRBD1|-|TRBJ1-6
CASSRQGGSPLHF
TGTGCCAGCAGTCGACAGGGCGGATCACCCCTCCACTTT
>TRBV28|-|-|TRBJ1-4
CASSLLGGRFEKLFF
TGTGCCAGCAGTTTATTAGGGGGAAGGTTTGAAAAACTGTTTTTT